The clone carrying this T cell receptor (beta chain) was detected only a few times. The sequencing template was cDNA reverse transcribed from extracted RNA. The repertoire was sequenced with immunoSEQ multiplex PCR; TCRdb's copy has only in-frame clones and lacks some. The sample lists 150,000 to 200,000 clones, 60% occurring once. This sample is drawn from a study of CD8+ T cells in alopecia areata. Germline CDR1 is SGDLS and CDR2 is YYNGEE. The ends were cut back, 0 bases at V and 3 bases at J, with 9 bases in the middle. This CDR3 has 14 residues. Treatment noted: oral pan-JAK inhibitor, 5-10 mg twice daily.

This chain links TRBV9 with TRBJ1-1; D is undetermined. Source: CD4+ T cells sorted from blood, taken at week 24, from a patient treated with tofacitinib. This receptor was identified in a human donor with alopecia areata. The CDR3 reads CASSVDDGYTEAFF. The DNA for the CDR3 is TGTGCCAGCAGCGTAGACGACGGATACACTGAAGCTTTCTTT.